The sequence of this T cell receptor beta chain was determined in a study of PD-1 blockade in classical Hodgkin lymphoma. Study results and limitations: CD4+ but not CD8+ TCR diversity rose significantly by C4D1. Lower baseline TCR diversity was reported for newly diagnosed patients than for healthy donors.

Every patient had relapsed following autologous stem cell transplantation, and cohorts differed in brentuximab vedotin exposure. The best responses consisted of complete response, partial response or progressive disease. Germline V gene lookup returns CDR1 SGHAT and CDR2 FQNNGV. The CDR3 is 15 amino acids. V gave up 5 bases and J gave up 1 base; unmatched junction bases: 4. Turning to this clone: The antigen is undetermined.

Here immunoSEQ multiplex PCR was the method, and the copy in TCRdb shows in-frame clones only, minus some. The sample has about 41,000 clones, over 70% seen once. The receptor was isolated from a human donor with classical Hodgkin lymphoma. This chain joins TRBV11-2 and TRBJ1-3; 8 bases agree with TRBD1. The sequenced sample was peripheral blood mononuclear cells (PBMCs), obtained at baseline. CDR3 in amino acids: CASSAQGASGNTIYF. In DNA, the CDR3 is TGTGCCAGCAGCGCCCAGGGGGCGTCTGGAAACACCATATATTTT.